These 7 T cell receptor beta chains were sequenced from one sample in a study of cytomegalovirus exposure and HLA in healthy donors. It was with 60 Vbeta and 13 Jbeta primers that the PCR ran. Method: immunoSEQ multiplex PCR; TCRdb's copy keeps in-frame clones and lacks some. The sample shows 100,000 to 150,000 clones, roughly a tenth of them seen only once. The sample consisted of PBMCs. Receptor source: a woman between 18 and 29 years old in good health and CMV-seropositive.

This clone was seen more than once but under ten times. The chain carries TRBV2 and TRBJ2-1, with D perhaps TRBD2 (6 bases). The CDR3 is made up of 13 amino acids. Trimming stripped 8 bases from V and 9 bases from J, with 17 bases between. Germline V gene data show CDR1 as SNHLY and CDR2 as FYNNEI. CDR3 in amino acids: CASSRLLAGEQFF. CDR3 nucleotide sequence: TGTGCCAGCTCCCGCTTACTAGCAGGTGAGCAGTTCTTC.

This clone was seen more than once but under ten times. The CDR3 sequence: CASSQVDRVDSPLHF. The CDR3 nucleotides read TGCGCCAGCAGCCAAGTGGACAGGGTCGATTCACCCCTCCACTTT. J is TRBJ1-6 and V is TRBV4-1; 8 bases line up with TRBD1. Germline V gene data show CDR1 as MGHRA and CDR2 as YSYEKL. The trim removed 1 base at V and 8 bases at J, leaving 4 bases unmatched. CDR3 length equals 15 residues.

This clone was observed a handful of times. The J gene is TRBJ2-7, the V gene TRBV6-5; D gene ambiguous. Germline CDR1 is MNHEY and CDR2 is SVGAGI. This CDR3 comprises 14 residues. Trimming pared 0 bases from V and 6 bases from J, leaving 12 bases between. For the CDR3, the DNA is TGTGCCAGCAGTTACTCGACCTCCTCGGGCGAGCAGTACTTC. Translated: CASSYSTSSGEQYF.

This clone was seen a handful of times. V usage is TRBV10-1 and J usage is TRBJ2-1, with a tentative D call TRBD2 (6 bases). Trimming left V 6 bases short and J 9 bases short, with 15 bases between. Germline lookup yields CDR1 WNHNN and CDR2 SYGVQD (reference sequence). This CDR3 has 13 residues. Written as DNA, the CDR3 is TGCGCCAGCAGGGAGACTAGTTACGGTGAGCAGTTCTTC. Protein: CASRETSYGEQFF.

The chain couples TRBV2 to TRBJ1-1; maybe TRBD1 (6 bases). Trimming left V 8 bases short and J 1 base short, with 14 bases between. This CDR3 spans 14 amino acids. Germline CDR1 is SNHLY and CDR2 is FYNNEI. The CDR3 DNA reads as TGTGCCAGCGAACAGGGCCAGGGGAACACTGAAGCTTTCTTT. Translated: CASEQGQGNTEAFF.

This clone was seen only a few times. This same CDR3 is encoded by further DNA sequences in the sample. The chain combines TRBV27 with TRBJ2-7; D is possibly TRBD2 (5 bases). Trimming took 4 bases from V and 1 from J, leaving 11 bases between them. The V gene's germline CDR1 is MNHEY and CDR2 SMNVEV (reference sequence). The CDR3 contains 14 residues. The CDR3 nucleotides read TGTGCCAGCAGTTCCACGGGATCGTCCTACGAGCAGTACTTC. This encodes CASSSTGSSYEQYF.

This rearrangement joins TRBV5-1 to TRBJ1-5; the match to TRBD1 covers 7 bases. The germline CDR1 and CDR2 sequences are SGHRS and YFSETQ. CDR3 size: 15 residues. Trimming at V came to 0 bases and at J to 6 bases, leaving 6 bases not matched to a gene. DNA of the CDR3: TGCGCCAGCAGCTTGGTTGGGGACAGTGCTCAGCCCCAGCATTTT. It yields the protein CASSLVGDSAQPQHF.